One sample yielded the 9 T cell receptor beta chains listed below, sequenced in a study of response to subunit inactivated influenza vaccine (dated by TCRdb to between 2018 and 2020). Library construction relied on RT-PCR. TCRdb lists the instrument as Illumina HiSeq 2500. TCRdb cleaned the public reads at Q25 with fastp, built clones with MiXCR and kept in-frame beta chains. Each CDR3 protein gets just one entry, which takes the most common genes and DNA from the rows behind it. A total of more than 550,000 distinct CDR3 sequences appear in this sample, about 12% of them only once. Jointly, the top ten make up roughly 10% of the sample. The sample in question was PBMCs from blood, obtained on the day of vaccination. These receptors originate from a middle-aged man who received an inactivated influenza vaccine. Donor details come from another sample of the same person, matched by shared clones.

This clonotype was detected only a few times. J is TRBJ1-1 and V is TRBV30; D gene ambiguous. This CDR3 comprises 11 residues. V was pared by 2 bases and J by 3 bases, with 4 bases between. CDR1 GTSNPN and CDR2 SVGIG come from the germline V gene (reference sequence). The CDR3 DNA reads as TGTGCCTGGAGTTTTGACACTGAAGCTTTCTTT. Protein product: CAWSFDTEAFF.

This chain links TRBV6-5 with TRBJ2-3; D is perhaps TRBD1 (5 bases). The CDR3 extends over 16 amino acids. Trimming stripped 0 bases from V and 10 bases from J, with 20 bases between. Germline-derived CDR1 and CDR2 are MNHEY and SVGAGI. The CDR3, as DNA: TGTGCCAGCAGTTACTCGATCATGGACATGAACCCGGCGCAGTATTTT. Translated: CASSYSIMDMNPAQYF.

The V and J genes are TRBV4-1 and TRBJ2-2; possibly TRBD1 or TRBD2 for D (5 bases each). The ends were cut back, 6 bases at V and 2 bases at J, with 16 bases in the middle. CDR1 is MGHRA, CDR2 YSYEKL, per germline. There are 16 residues in the CDR3. The CDR3 reads CASRPTGTDNTGELFF. The CDR3, as DNA: TGCGCCAGCAGACCTACCGGGACCGACAACACCGGGGAGCTGTTTTTT.

The rearrangement joins TRBV20-1 to TRBJ2-2; no clear D gene. Germline CDR1 is DFQATT and CDR2 is SNEGSKA (reference sequence). The CDR3 runs 16 residues. The V gene lost 2 bases and the J gene lost 3 bases, with 16 bases spanning the gap. CDR3 residues: CSARTRQTHDTGELFF. CDR3 nucleotide sequence: TGCAGTGCTAGAACTCGGCAGACCCACGACACCGGGGAGCTGTTTTTT.

J is TRBJ2-7 and V is TRBV7-2; TRBD2 matches 10 bases. This CDR3 spans 18 amino acids. CDR1 is SGHTA and CDR2 is FQGNSA in the germline V gene. V shed 4 bases and J 2 bases; nucleotides not matched to a gene: 14. The CDR3 DNA reads TGTGCCAGCAGCTCAGCTTTAGCGGGAGGTAAACGTCCCTACGAGCAGTACTTC. This sequence encodes CASSSALAGGKRPYEQYF.

This clonotype was picked up a small number of times. The chain has TRBV20-1 and TRBJ2-6, with D hard to call. The CDR3 totals 15 residues. Per germline, CDR1 DFQATT and CDR2 SNEGSKA (reference sequence). The V gene lost 0 bases and the J gene lost 2 bases, with 8 bases spanning the gap. CDR3 in amino acids: CSARDGQPGANVLTF. The CDR3 DNA sequence: TGCAGTGCTAGAGATGGCCAACCTGGGGCCAACGTCCTGACTTTC.

The chain links TRBV29-1 to TRBJ2-7, with 10 bases fitting TRBD1. Unmatched junction bases numbered 13, after V lost 1 base and J lost 4 bases. Looked up from germline, CDR1 is SQVTM and CDR2 is ANQGSEA. The CDR3 is made up of 17 amino acids. CDR3 sequence (DNA): TGCAGCGTTGAAGGTGCGGGACAGGGGCCTTTTCTTTACGAGCAGTACTTC. The encoded protein is CSVEGAGQGPFLYEQYF.

V and J are TRBV29-1 and TRBJ1-2; 7 bases match TRBD1. From germline, CDR1 is SQVTM and CDR2 ANQGSEA. The CDR3 has 14 amino acids. V shed 2 bases and J 4 bases; nucleotides not matched to a gene: 7. CDR3: CSVEPGQPSYGYTF. The CDR3 coding sequence is TGCAGCGTTGAACCGGGACAGCCCTCCTATGGCTACACCTTC.

This rearrangement joins TRBV5-1 to TRBJ2-7, with D possibly TRBD1 on 5 matching bases. Germline V gives CDR1 SGHRS, CDR2 YFSETQ. V dropped 3 bases and J dropped 5 bases, with 9 bases sitting between them. The CDR3 is made up of 12 amino acids. The CDR3 loop is CASSSGPNEQYF. CDR3 coding DNA: TGCGCCAGCAGCTCAGGGCCCAACGAGCAGTACTTC.